These 23 T cell receptor beta chains share one sample of origin, sequenced in a study of response to subunit inactivated influenza vaccine. Using its own MiXCR run on the RT-PCR reads, TCRdb lists one record per CDR3 protein. This sample yields about 800,000 distinct CDR3 sequences, of which around 20% are seen a single time; roughly 10% belongs to the top ten. The material was PBMCs from blood, obtained around 5 days after vaccination. These TCRs come from a man over 45 who received an inactivated influenza vaccine.

This sequence joins TRBV10-3 and TRBJ2-3; D possibly corresponds to TRBD1 (6 bases). The V end lost 7 bases, the J end lost 0 bases, and 14 bases lay between the germline ends. The CDR3 consists of 15 residues. CDR1 is ENHRY, CDR2 SYGVKD, per germline. The CDR3 here is CAIMAGAPSTDTQYF. The CDR3 coding sequence is TGTGCCATCATGGCAGGGGCGCCTAGCACAGATACGCAGTATTTT.

This CDR3 reads CSARDGRDTANQPQHF. The DNA of the CDR3 is TGCAGTGCTAGAGATGGGCGGGACACGGCGAATCAGCCCCAGCATTTT. This chain uses TRBV20-1 with TRBJ1-5; tentatively, D is TRBD1 (6 bases). The CDR3 covers 16 residues. Germline CDR1 reads DFQATT; CDR2 reads SNEGSKA (reference sequence). V was cut by 0 bases and J by 4 bases, with 16 bases left in between.

DNA for the CDR3: TGTGCCAGTAGTATATCACAGAACTCCTACGAGCAGTACTTC. Translating it yields CASSISQNSYEQYF. The genes are TRBV19 and TRBJ2-7; no clear D. The ends were cut back, 2 bases at V and 0 bases at J, with 8 bases in the middle. Looked up from germline, CDR1 is LNHDA and CDR2 is SQIVND (reference sequence). The CDR3 is made up of 14 amino acids.

Turning to this clonotype: A read error may account for a junction end that differs from germline. The chain employs TRBV20-1 and TRBJ2-3; tentatively, D is TRBD2 (6 bases). This CDR3 contains 14 residues. In germline, CDR1 is DFQATT, CDR2 SNEGSKA (reference sequence). The CDR3 reads CSASVAGSADTQCF. For the CDR3, the DNA is TGCAGTGCTAGCGTGGCGGGAAGTGCAGATACGCAGTGTTTT.

The table lists this clonotype with a few counts. This sequence joins TRBV4-3 and TRBJ1-1; TRBD1 might be the D (5 bases). Germline-derived CDR1 and CDR2 are LGHNA and YSLEER. V lost 0 bases and J lost 4, with 12 bases in between. The CDR3 covers 15 residues. CDR3 bases: TGCGCCAGCAGCCAAGATATAGGGGTGGGCACTGAAGCTTTCTTT. Its protein product is CASSQDIGVGTEAFF.

This clonotype was picked up a small number of times. The chain combines TRBV12-3 or TRBV12-4 with TRBJ2-4, with unresolved D. The CDR3 loop spans 13 amino acids. V dropped 3 bases and J dropped 4 bases, with 7 bases sitting between them. The CDR3: CASSFWQKNIQYF. CDR3 bases: TGTGCCAGCAGTTTTTGGCAGAAAAACATTCAGTACTTC.

The table lists this clonotype with a few counts. V and J are TRBV11-2 and TRBJ2-3; no definite D call. Germline loops: CDR1 SGHAT, CDR2 FQNNGV. Trimming shortened V by 0 bases and J by 6 bases, and 10 bases separated the two germline ends. This CDR3 has 14 residues. The CDR3 spells CASSLDLSGDTQYF. For the CDR3, the DNA is TGTGCCAGCAGCTTAGATCTATCTGGGGATACGCAGTATTTT.

The chain couples TRBV7-9 to TRBJ2-2; 7 bases align to TRBD1. V shed 5 bases and J 6 bases; nucleotides not matched to a gene: 9. Germline loops: CDR1 SEHNR, CDR2 FQNEAQ (reference sequence). The CDR3 runs 15 residues. The CDR3 region is CASSITGEKAGELFF. CDR3 nucleotides: TGTGCCAGCAGCATTACAGGGGAAAAGGCCGGGGAGCTGTTTTTT.

This clonotype was recorded only once. This chain links TRBV7-7 with TRBJ2-3, with D possibly being TRBD2 (6 bases). V lost 1 base and J 0 bases, leaving 14 bases between the germline ends. CDR1 is SSHAT and CDR2 is FNYEAQ in the germline V gene (reference sequence). The CDR3 runs 17 residues. CDR3 DNA: TGTGCCAGCAGCTTAGGGGTCGGGGACTCTAGCACAGATACGCAGTATTTT. This translates into CASSLGVGDSSTDTQYF. The full variable domain, completed using reference TRBV7-7 and TRBJ2-3, is GAGVSQSPRYKVTKRGQDVTLRCDPISSHATLYWYQQALGQGPEFLTYFNYEAQPDKSGLPSDRFSAERPEGSISTLTIQRTEQRDSAMYRCASSLGVGDSSTDTQYFGPGTRLTVL.

The gene calls are TRBV16 and TRBJ1-5; the D is unclear. Trimming removed 0 bases at V and 9 bases at J, with 9 bases between. CDR1 is KGHSY and CDR2 is FQNENV in the germline V gene. The CDR3 consists of 13 residues. The CDR3 reads CASSQSTQRPQHF. CDR3 sequence (DNA): TGTGCCAGCAGCCAATCCACCCAGAGGCCCCAGCATTTT.

CDR3 sequence (DNA): TGTGCCAGCAGTCAGCCCAATACCGGGGAGCTGTTTTTT. This sequence encodes CASSQPNTGELFF. The V gene is TRBV13, the J gene TRBJ2-2; no clear D gene. The CDR3 spans 13 residues. V lost 6 bases and J 5 bases, leaving 10 bases between the germline ends. Looked up from germline, CDR1 is PRHDT and CDR2 is FYEKMQ (reference sequence).

This clonotype was detected a few times. The J gene is TRBJ2-7, the V gene TRBV3-1, with D tentatively TRBD2 (5 bases). V gave up 4 bases and J gave up 0 bases, with 22 bases separating them. Germline V lookup: CDR1 LGHDT, CDR2 YNNKEL (reference sequence). This CDR3 contains 18 residues. CDR3 nucleotide sequence: TGTGCCAGCAGCCCTGGCTGGGAAGTCGGGGTGGCCTCCTACGAGCAGTACTTC. It codes for CASSPGWEVGVASYEQYF.

CDR3 loop: CASSPNLLGQGRRNTEAFF. CDR3 sequence (DNA): TGTGCCAGCTCGCCAAACTTGCTGGGACAGGGCAGACGGAACACTGAAGCTTTCTTT. The chain couples TRBV18 to TRBJ1-1; 9 bases are a match to TRBD1. In germline, CDR1 is KGHSH, CDR2 LQKENI. V lost 6 bases to trimming and J lost 1 base; unmatched junction nucleotides: 18. CDR3 length: 19 residues.

CDR3 DNA: TGTGCCAGCAGCTACCCGCTCGGTACGCAGTATTTT. Translated, it gives CASSYPLGTQYF. V and J are TRBV12-3 or TRBV12-4 and TRBJ2-3; no clear D gene. Trimming shortened V by 6 bases and J by 8 bases, and 12 bases separated the two germline ends. The CDR3 covers 12 residues.

This chain connects TRBV5-5 to TRBJ2-7, with 7 positions matching TRBD2. CDR3 size: 13 residues. The V segment lost 3 bases and the J segment 6 bases; nucleotides outside the gene matches: 6. In germline, CDR1 is SGHKS, CDR2 YYEKEE (reference sequence). CDR3 sequence: CASSWATGGEQYF. CDR3 DNA: TGTGCCAGCAGCTGGGCCACGGGAGGCGAGCAGTACTTC.

The chain employs TRBV6-1 and TRBJ2-2; no reliable D call. The CDR3 runs 15 residues. V lost 6 bases, J lost 4 bases, and 15 bases lay in between. CDR1 is MNHNS and CDR2 is SASEGT in the germline V gene. The CDR3 DNA is TGTGCCAGCAGCTCCGTCTCTGCGAGCACCGGGGAGCTGTTTTTT. This gives the protein CASSSVSASTGELFF.

The J gene is TRBJ2-7, the V gene TRBV20-1; possibly TRBD1 for D (5 bases). The CDR3 loop spans 12 amino acids. The germline V gene has CDR1 DFQATT and CDR2 SNEGSKA (reference sequence). Trimming left V 6 bases short and J 5 bases short, with 14 bases between. This CDR3 is CSAQAGPNEQYF. The CDR3 DNA sequence: TGCAGTGCCCAGGCAGGGCCGAACGAGCAGTACTTC.

In its sample, this clonotype was seen a few times. The V and J genes are TRBV12-3 or TRBV12-4 and TRBJ2-5; 7 bases line up with TRBD1. The ends lost 2 bases at V and 5 bases at J; junction bases unmatched: 8. The CDR3 has 15 residues. For the CDR3, the DNA is TGTGCCAGCAGTTTAATGACAGGGCTGAGGGAGACCCAGTACTTC. Residues: CASSLMTGLRETQYF.

The chain links TRBV4-1 to TRBJ2-2, with 14 bases fitting TRBD2. The CDR3 has 19 residues. The V segment lost 4 bases and the J segment 2 bases; nucleotides outside the gene matches: 9. The germline V gene has CDR1 MGHRA and CDR2 YSYEKL. The CDR3 region is CASSLTGTSGGANTGELFF. For the CDR3, the DNA is TGCGCCAGCAGCCTGACCGGGACTAGCGGGGGAGCCAACACCGGGGAGCTGTTTTTT.

This clonotype was seen more than once but under ten times. The V and J genes are TRBV20-1 and TRBJ2-7, with unresolved D. Trimming left V 1 base short and J 3 bases short, with 10 bases between. The CDR3 sequence is 13 residues long. The germline gives CDR1 DFQATT, CDR2 SNEGSKA (reference sequence). The CDR3 sequence: CSARVAPLYEQYF. DNA for the CDR3: TGCAGTGCTAGAGTGGCACCTCTCTACGAGCAGTACTTC.

In its sample, this clonotype was seen a few times. This chain uses TRBV5-5 with TRBJ2-2; 8 bases line up with TRBD1. This CDR3 has 16 amino acids. CDR1 and CDR2 (germline): SGHKS, YYEKEE (reference sequence). The ends lost 2 bases at V and 3 bases at J; junction bases unmatched: 6. The chain's CDR3 is CASSLLDRVYTGELFF. DNA of the CDR3: TGTGCCAGCAGCTTACTGGACAGGGTGTACACCGGGGAGCTGTTTTTT.

V gene TRBV4-2 combines with J gene TRBJ2-5; D is perhaps TRBD1 (6 bases). From germline, CDR1 is LGHNA and CDR2 YNFKEQ. Trimming took off 0 bases at V and 1 base at J, with 12 bases between the two ends. The CDR3 contains 16 residues. The CDR3 DNA follows: TGTGCCAGCAGCCAAGAGTCAGGGGATCTCCAAGAGACCCAGTACTTC. Encoded protein: CASSQESGDLQETQYF.

This clonotype turned up a few times. This chain uses TRBV29-1 with TRBJ2-7; D remains ambiguous. The CDR3 covers 13 residues. CDR1 and CDR2 (germline): SQVTM, ANQGSEA. The V gene lost 0 bases and the J gene lost 6 bases, with 12 bases spanning the gap. CDR3 protein: CSVEDHARSEQYF. The CDR3, as DNA: TGCAGCGTTGAAGATCACGCGAGGAGCGAGCAGTACTTC.